Below, 24 T cell receptor beta chains from the same sample are listed, as sequenced in a study of shared clonotypes between healthy human individuals (dated by TCRdb to 2020 to 2022). The library relied on the immunoSEQ multiplex PCR assay. TCRdb re-hosts the immuneACCESS table, in-frame sequences only. Its copies lack some clones; in the studies checked, an unresolved V gene accounts for under half of them, and the cause for the rest is not known. The sample records about 2.2 million clones, about 92% of which are singletons. 1.5% to 2% of the sample rests with the top ten. CD8 naive samples were CD45RO-negative cells positively selected for CCR7, giving a CD45RA+CCR7+ population that excluded TemRA cells. Sequencing was performed on naive CD8+ T cells from PBMCs. Reading the label with the study, this specimen's cell subset or site is: CD45RA+CCR7+. The receptor set was obtained from a man aged 18 to 29 in good health. Some clones in this sample may be carry-over from other donors' samples.

This chain links TRBV14 with TRBJ2-1; 12 nucleotides align to TRBD1. CDR3 length equals 17 residues. The germline CDR1 and CDR2 sequences are SGHDN and FVKESK. V lost 0 bases to trimming and J lost 5 bases; unmatched junction nucleotides: 5. CDR3 nucleotide sequence: TGTGCCAGCAGCCAAGACGTGGGGGACAGGGGGCACAATGAGCAGTTCTTC. Residues: CASSQDVGDRGHNEQFF. Filled out from reference TRBV14 and TRBJ2-1, the complete variable domain reads EAGVTQFPSHSVIEKGQTVTLRCDPISGHDNLYWYRRVMGKEIKFLLHFVKESKQDESGMPNNRFLAERTGGTYSTLKVQPAELEDSGVYFCASSQDVGDRGHNEQFFGPGTRLTVL.

The genes are TRBV6-5 and TRBJ1-1; TRBD1 might be the D (6 bases). The V gene lost 2 bases and the J gene lost 11 bases, with 15 bases spanning the gap. CDR1 is MNHEY, CDR2 SVGAGI, per germline. This CDR3 has 13 residues. The CDR3 loop reads CASSYLEGGGAFF. The DNA of the CDR3 is TGTGCCAGCAGTTACCTAGAGGGAGGGGGGGCTTTCTTT.

The rearrangement links TRBV7-9 to TRBJ2-7; 9 bases map to TRBD1. Germline V gives CDR1 SEHNR, CDR2 FQNEAQ (reference sequence). The CDR3 loop spans 18 amino acids. V lost 5 bases, J lost 3 bases, and 17 bases stayed unmatched. The CDR3 DNA reads TGTGCCAGCAGCCCCCGGGACAGGGATCAGCGGGGACTCTACGAGCAGTACTTC. Protein sequence: CASSPRDRDQRGLYEQYF.

Written as DNA, the CDR3 is TGTGCCAGCAGCGTAGAAGGGGTTAACTTGTACGAGCAGTACTTC. It translates to CASSVEGVNLYEQYF. The rearrangement links TRBV9 to TRBJ2-7, with a weak D call TRBD1 (5 bases). The ends were cut back, 0 bases at V and 4 bases at J, with 14 bases in the middle. Per germline, CDR1 SGDLS and CDR2 YYNGEE. The CDR3 length is 15 residues.

Concerning this clone: This CDR3 is also generated by other DNA sequences in the sample. The chain joins TRBV9 to TRBJ2-3; 10 bases map to TRBD2. CDR3 size: 16 residues. V lost 0 bases and J lost 3; bases outside the gene matches: 4. Germline values: CDR1 SGDLS, CDR2 YYNGEE. The CDR3 region is CASSVVPSGSTDTQYF. The CDR3 DNA is TGTGCCAGCAGCGTAGTTCCTAGCGGGAGTACAGATACGCAGTATTTT.

This chain links TRBV7-2 with TRBJ2-3; TRBD2 matches at 8 bases. The V and J ends lost 1 base and 2 bases, in that order; junction bases with no gene match: 5. Germline-derived CDR1 and CDR2 are SGHTA and FQGNSA. CDR3 length: 16 residues. CDR3 sequence (DNA): TGTGCCAGCAGCTTAGTTGGTAGCGGGACCACAGATACGCAGTATTTT. It encodes CASSLVGSGTTDTQYF.

The chain employs TRBV4-3 and TRBJ1-5; TRBD1 aligns across 11 bases. The CDR3 covers 19 residues. Germline-derived CDR1 and CDR2 are LGHNA and YSLEER. V lost 1 base, J lost 3 bases, and 11 bases stayed unmatched. In nucleotides, the CDR3 is TGCGCCAGCAGCCAAGGCTCCAGGGACAGGGGGTTTTTCAATCAGCCCCAGCATTTT. This sequence encodes CASSQGSRDRGFFNQPQHF.

The chain employs TRBV29-1 and TRBJ1-1; 10 nucleotides agree with TRBD1. The germline gives CDR1 SQVTM, CDR2 ANQGSEA. V shed 7 bases, J shed 7 bases, and the junction held 12 bases outside the gene matches. The CDR3 runs 14 residues. The chain's CDR3 is CSARDRGERVEAFF. The CDR3 bases are TGCAGCGCCCGGGACAGGGGAGAAAGGGTTGAAGCTTTCTTT.

The table lists this clone with a few counts. The chain links TRBV19 to TRBJ2-2; D tentatively fits TRBD1 or TRBD2 (7 bases each). CDR1 is LNHDA, CDR2 SQIVND, per germline (reference sequence). This CDR3 has 14 amino acids. V was pared by 5 bases and J by 9 bases, with 16 bases between. CDR3 nucleotide sequence: TGTGCCAGTAGTCTGGGGAGGGGGCTTCGGGAGCTGTTTTTT. Encoded protein: CASSLGRGLRELFF. Full variable domain (outside the CDR3, taken from reference TRBV19 and TRBJ2-2): DGGITQSPKYLFRKEGQNVTLSCEQNLNHDAMYWYRQDPGQGLRLIYYSQIVNDFQKGDIAEGYSVSREKKESFPLTVTSAQKNPTAFYLCASSLGRGLRELFFGEGSRLTVL.

The genes are TRBV13 and TRBJ1-3; the D gene is possibly TRBD1 (5 bases). Trimming took 1 base from V and 4 from J, leaving 8 bases between them. CDR3 length equals 14 residues. Germline assignment: CDR1 PRHDT and CDR2 FYEKMQ (reference sequence). This CDR3 is CASSLAGWGNTIYF. The CDR3 DNA sequence: TGTGCCAGCAGCTTAGCAGGGTGGGGAAACACCATATATTTT.

The CDR3 spells CASSWGFGTGATGVDYEQYF. The CDR3 DNA follows: TGTGCCAGCAGCTGGGGATTCGGGACAGGGGCAACGGGGGTTGATTACGAGCAGTACTTC. The rearrangement joins TRBV5-8 to TRBJ2-7; 10 bases align to TRBD1. This CDR3 spans 20 amino acids. V was clipped by 3 bases and J by 4 bases; unmatched bases: 22. In germline, CDR1 is SGHTS, CDR2 YDEGEE.

This clone was counted once. The CDR3 spells CASSEEDGDNYGYTF. The CDR3 nucleotides read TGTGCCAGCAGTGAAGAAGACGGTGATAACTATGGCTACACCTTC. This rearrangement joins TRBV6-1 to TRBJ1-2; no firm D call. The CDR3 extends over 15 amino acids. CDR1 and CDR2 from the germline V gene are MNHNS and SASEGT. V lost 1 base, J lost 1 base, and 10 bases lay in between.

This clone was counted a single time. The chain links TRBV29-1 to TRBJ2-7; TRBD1 aligns across 10 bases. The germline gives CDR1 SQVTM, CDR2 ANQGSEA. The CDR3 has 14 residues. CDR3: CSGLGQGPDYEQYF. The CDR3 coding sequence is TGCAGTGGTCTGGGACAGGGGCCAGACTACGAGCAGTACTTC.

V is TRBV4-1 and J is TRBJ1-4; tentatively, D is TRBD1 (6 bases). CDR1 is MGHRA, CDR2 YSYEKL, per germline. The CDR3 has 14 amino acids. Trimming pared 3 bases from V and 8 bases from J, leaving 13 bases between. The CDR3 region has the DNA TGCGCCAGCAGCCACCTCGGGGGCAGGGAAAAACTGTTTTTT. The encoded protein is CASSHLGGREKLFF.

A single count supports this clone. The rearrangement joins TRBV27 to TRBJ2-7; 9 nucleotides match TRBD1. Germline V gene data show CDR1 as MNHEY and CDR2 as SMNVEV (reference sequence). With 3 bases clipped from V and 3 bases from J, the junction kept 9 bases outside the gene matches. This CDR3 is built from 16 residues. CDR3 bases: TGTGCCAGCAGTTTCAGCCCCGGGACAGGGCACTACGAGCAGTACTTC. It codes for CASSFSPGTGHYEQYF.

The genes are TRBV6-1 and TRBJ1-1; TRBD1 is a possible D gene (6 bases). Trimming stripped 2 bases from V and 0 bases from J, with 13 bases between. The CDR3 is made up of 16 amino acids. Germline V gene lookup returns CDR1 MNHNS and CDR2 SASEGT. In DNA form, the CDR3 reads TGTGCCAGCAGTGAATTCCGGGGGCCGATGAACACTGAAGCTTTCTTT. It is translated as CASSEFRGPMNTEAFF.

This clone was counted once. The genes are TRBV4-1 and TRBJ2-5, with 12 bases identical to TRBD2. The V and J ends lost 4 bases and 4 bases, in that order; junction bases with no gene match: 19. Per the germline V gene, CDR1 is MGHRA and CDR2 is YSYEKL. The CDR3 runs to 20 residues. CDR3 DNA: TGCGCCAGCAGCCTAATACAGGGGGACCGACTAGCGGGAGAACGAGAGACCCAGTACTTC. Its translation: CASSLIQGDRLAGERETQYF.

J is TRBJ2-1 and V is TRBV7-9, with 14 bases matching TRBD2. The CDR3 totals 15 residues. V trimming: 5 bases; J trimming: 8 bases; junction bases outside the gene matches: 5. Germline loops: CDR1 SEHNR, CDR2 FQNEAQ (reference sequence). The CDR3 coding sequence is TGTGCCAGCAGCATGGGACTAGCGGGAGACGATGAGCAGTTCTTC. Translating it yields CASSMGLAGDDEQFF.

This chain links TRBV27 with TRBJ2-1, with 7 bases aligning to TRBD2. Germline-derived CDR1 and CDR2 are MNHEY and SMNVEV (reference sequence). This CDR3 is built from 14 residues. J was trimmed by 4 bases and V by 5 bases; bases with no gene match: 5. The CDR3 protein is CASSKLARYNEQFF. CDR3 DNA sequence: TGTGCCAGCAGTAAACTAGCGCGGTACAATGAGCAGTTCTTC.

The chain recombines TRBV4-1 with TRBJ2-3; maybe TRBD2 (5 bases). V lost 3 bases, J lost 0 bases, and 13 bases lay in between. Germline CDR1 MGHRA, CDR2 YSYEKL. This CDR3 is 16 amino acids long. The CDR3 loop reads CASSQEERPSTDTQYF. The CDR3 DNA sequence: TGCGCCAGCAGCCAGGAGGAGAGACCGAGCACAGATACGCAGTATTTT.

J is TRBJ1-4 and V is TRBV6-1, with 9 bases fitting TRBD1. Looked up from germline, CDR1 is MNHNS and CDR2 is SASEGT. With 1 base clipped from V and 5 bases from J, the junction kept 11 bases outside the gene matches. The CDR3 consists of 18 residues. The CDR3 DNA reads as TGTGCCAGCAGTGAAGGAGGCGTATTTGGGACAGGGAATGAAAAACTGTTTTTT. Protein sequence: CASSEGGVFGTGNEKLFF.

The chain combines TRBV4-1 with TRBJ2-7; 9 bases are a match to TRBD1. CDR1 is MGHRA, CDR2 YSYEKL, per germline. Trimming removed 3 bases from V and 0 bases from J; junction bases left unmatched: 9. The CDR3 is made up of 17 amino acids. The CDR3: CASSQFKRDRASYEQYF. DNA for the CDR3: TGCGCCAGCAGCCAGTTTAAAAGGGACAGGGCCTCCTACGAGCAGTACTTC.

This chain connects TRBV27 to TRBJ1-5; D is unresolved. The germline V and J ends were trimmed by 6 bases and 3 bases, with 18 bases remaining between them. Looked up from germline, CDR1 is MNHEY and CDR2 is SMNVEV (reference sequence). The CDR3 sequence is 16 residues long. CDR3 sequence (DNA): TGTGCCAGCAGCAACCGCTTTTTGGGGAACAATCAGCCCCAGCATTTT. This gives the protein CASSNRFLGNNQPQHF.

The V and J genes are TRBV27 and TRBJ1-1, with TRBD1 matching 8 bases. Germline V gene sequence: CDR1 MNHEY, CDR2 SMNVEV (reference sequence). This CDR3 contains 17 residues. With V trimmed by 0 bases and J by 4 bases, 10 bases remained unmatched. The CDR3: CASSLSYQGAWITEAFF. CDR3 DNA sequence: TGTGCCAGCAGTTTATCGTATCAGGGGGCGTGGATCACTGAAGCTTTCTTT.